These 15 T cell receptor beta chains were all obtained from the same sample, sequenced in a study of T cell clusters in autoimmune cytopenias. TRB was amplified from approximately 230 ng of peripheral blood genomic DNA per sample. TRB rearrangements were amplified by touch-down multiplex PCR with mixed TRB-A/B primers. TCRdb reanalyzed the multiplex PCR reads, giving one entry per CDR3 protein sequence and no DNA. This table lists fewer than 10,000 distinct CDR3 sequences. The specimen was peripheral blood. The receptor set was obtained from a human donor with an autoimmune cytopenia or autoimmune hepatitis (not recorded which).

This chain links TRBV5-4 with TRBJ1-5; TCRdb gives TRBD1 as the D gene, but with no DNA this cannot be confirmed. The CDR3 covers 15 residues. Germline V CDR1 and CDR2: SGHNT, YYREEE (reference sequence). The CDR3 is CASSFQGSSNQPQHF.

The genes are TRBV5-5 and TRBJ1-5; TCRdb designates TRBD1, a call that cannot be tested without DNA. CDR1 is SGHKS and CDR2 is YYEKEE in the germline V gene (reference sequence). This CDR3 has 16 amino acids. The chain's CDR3 is CASSLNTGISNQPQHF. The full variable domain, completed using reference TRBV5-5 and TRBJ1-5, is DAGVTQSPTHLIKTRGQQVTLRCSPISGHKSVSWYQQVLGQGPQFIFQYYEKEERGRGNFPDRFSARQFPNYSSELNVNALLLGDSALYLCASSLNTGISNQPQHFGDGTRLSIL.

In terms of frequency, this clonotype is medium-sized. V is TRBV15 and J is TRBJ2-7. The germline V gene encodes CDR1 LNHNV and CDR2 YYDKDF (reference sequence). The CDR3 has 12 amino acids. CDR3 amino acids: CATSRESYEQYF.

This chain connects TRBV4-1 to TRBJ1-6; TCRdb's D call, TRBD1, is unchecked because there is no DNA. The length of the CDR3 is 16 residues. Germline V gene data show CDR1 as MGHRA and CDR2 as YSYEKL. The CDR3: CASSQESGTYNSPLHF.

The chain uses TRBV19 and TRBJ2-5; TCRdb's assignment of TRBD2 cannot be checked, as there is no DNA. The V gene's germline CDR1 is LNHDA and CDR2 SQIVND (reference sequence). The length of the CDR3 is 15 residues. The CDR3 loop reads CASRTTSGRGETQYF.

V usage is TRBV24-1 and J usage is TRBJ1-5. The CDR3 has 16 residues. Germline V lookup: CDR1 KGHDR, CDR2 SFDVKD. The CDR3 spells CATTQPGSGGHQPQHF.

The chain carries TRBV12-3 or TRBV12-4 and TRBJ2-7. The CDR3 sequence is 12 residues long. The CDR3 reads CASSSYNYEQYF.

V is TRBV20-1 and J is TRBJ2-3; with no DNA, the TCRdb D assignment of TRBD2 cannot be verified. There are 12 residues in the CDR3. CDR1 is DFQATT, CDR2 SNEGSKA, per germline (reference sequence). The CDR3 here is CSGQGSQDTQYF.

V is TRBV20-1 and J is TRBJ2-1; TCRdb outputs TRBD2, but without DNA this stays unchecked. The CDR3 runs 14 residues. Germline loops: CDR1 DFQATT, CDR2 SNEGSKA (reference sequence). CDR3 residues: CSARNWRDYNEQFF.

CDR3 in amino acids: CASSGGLAGGKIDTQYF. This rearrangement joins TRBV11-1 to TRBJ2-3; TCRdb's D call, TRBD2, is unchecked because there is no DNA. CDR3 length equals 17 residues. Germline V gene lookup returns CDR1 SGHAT and CDR2 FQDESV (reference sequence).

This rearrangement joins TRBV6-5 to TRBJ1-1. Germline lookup yields CDR1 MNHEY and CDR2 SVGAGI. The CDR3 consists of 17 residues. This CDR3 reads CASSYSRVLELNTEAFF.

Considering frequency, this clonotype is medium-sized (0.01 to 0.1%). The chain joins TRBV24-1 to TRBJ2-1; without DNA, the TCRdb call of TRBD1 cannot be checked. Germline CDR1 is KGHDR and CDR2 is SFDVKD. This CDR3 is built from 15 residues. This CDR3 is CATSDIDRDANEQFF.

This clonotype is identified as medium-sized from frequency. V gene TRBV19 combines with J gene TRBJ2-1; no DNA is available, so the TRBD1 call from TCRdb remains unchecked. The CDR3 sequence is 12 residues long. Germline CDR1 reads LNHDA; CDR2 reads SQIVND (reference sequence). CDR3 in amino acids: CASSITGGEQFF.

This clonotype is deemed medium-sized by its frequency. The gene calls are TRBV6-1 and TRBJ2-5; the TRBD1 assignment by TCRdb is unverifiable without DNA. Germline V gene data show CDR1 as MNHNS and CDR2 as SASEGT. The CDR3 spans 17 residues. CDR3 residues: CASSEGRGTALRMTQYF.

V gene TRBV18 combines with J gene TRBJ2-3. Germline loops: CDR1 KGHSH, CDR2 LQKENI. The CDR3 is made up of 12 amino acids. CDR3 sequence reads: CASSASTDTQYF.